A single T cell receptor (beta chain) is shown here with its context. Germline lookup yields CDR1 MNHNY and CDR2 SVGAGI (reference sequence). V was shortened by 0 bases and J by 6 bases, with 3 bases between the two germline ends. CDR3 length: 12 amino acids. The record originates from a study of blood T cell repertoires in COVID-19. Across the study: In each case, the material was cDNA or gDNA derived from T cells, B-cell-depleted T cells, or PBMCs.

Original processing methods: The assay estimated nucleated cells by amplifying reference gene primers. The data were produced by immunoSEQ multiplex PCR, yet TCRdb's version contains in-frame clones alone and is incomplete. That table is the source of V, J and clone size, and D and trimming were worked out from the DNA. The sample lists over 50,000 clones; over 75% were seen once. The genes are TRBV6-6 and TRBJ2-1; no definite D call. The clonotype was recovered from a man aged 55-75 years with acute or convalescent COVID-19. Material for sequencing was peripheral blood. CDR3 protein: CASSYSSNEQFF. The CDR3 bases are TGTGCCAGCAGTTACTCGAGCAATGAGCAGTTCTTC.